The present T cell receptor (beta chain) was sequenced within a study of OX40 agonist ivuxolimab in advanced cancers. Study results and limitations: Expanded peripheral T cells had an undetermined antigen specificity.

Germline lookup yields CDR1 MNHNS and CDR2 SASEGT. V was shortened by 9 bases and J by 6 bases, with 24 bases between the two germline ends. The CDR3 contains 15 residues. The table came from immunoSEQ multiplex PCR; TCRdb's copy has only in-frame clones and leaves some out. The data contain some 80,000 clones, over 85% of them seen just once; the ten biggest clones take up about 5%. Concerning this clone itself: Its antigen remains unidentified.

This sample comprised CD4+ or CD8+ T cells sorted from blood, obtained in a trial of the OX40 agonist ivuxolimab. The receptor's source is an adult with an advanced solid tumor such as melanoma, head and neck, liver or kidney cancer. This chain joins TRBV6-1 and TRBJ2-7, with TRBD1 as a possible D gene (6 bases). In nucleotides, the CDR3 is TGTGCCAGTTCTGGGCAGGGGACCTTTACGGGCGAGCAGTACTTC. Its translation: CASSGQGTFTGEQYF.